What follows are 15 T cell receptor beta chains derived from one specimen sequenced in a study of blood T cell repertoires in COVID-19. Only in-frame clones appear in the TCRdb table, and some are missing; sequencing was by immunoSEQ multiplex PCR. This table holds 400,000 or so clones, 85% to 90% found once. The specimen was PBMCs or T cells enriched from blood (not recorded which). These receptors were taken from a man aged 25 to 40 who had recovered from COVID-19.

The gene calls are TRBV11-2 and TRBJ1-5; TRBD1 is a possible D gene (5 bases). In germline, CDR1 is SGHAT, CDR2 FQNNGV. V was cut by 2 bases and J by 5 bases, with 13 bases left in between. This CDR3 is 15 amino acids long. DNA for the CDR3: TGTGCCAGCAGCTTAACTCCGGGACTCGATCAGCCCCAGCATTTT. Translating it yields CASSLTPGLDQPQHF.

The chain combines TRBV28 with TRBJ1-5; 9 nucleotides agree with TRBD1. The CDR3 extends over 15 amino acids. CDR1 MDHEN and CDR2 SYDVKM come from the germline V gene. Germline trimming cut 4 bases from V and 7 bases from J; bases unmatched to any gene: 8. The CDR3 loop reads CASSSAQGAGQPQHF. For the CDR3, the DNA is TGTGCCAGCAGTTCCGCACAGGGGGCGGGCCAGCCCCAGCATTTT.

The chain combines TRBV7-2 with TRBJ1-5; 12 bases line up with TRBD1. This CDR3 spans 16 amino acids. The germline CDR1 and CDR2 sequences are SGHTA and FQGNSA. Trimming took 3 bases from V and 4 from J; bases not matched to a gene: 4. Here the CDR3 DNA reads TGTGCCAGCAGCTTCGGGACAGGGGGCGAGAATCAGCCCCAGCATTTT. Translation: CASSFGTGGENQPQHF.

The chain combines TRBV7-9 with TRBJ1-2; D call uncertain. The CDR3 consists of 13 residues. Trimming stripped 3 bases from V and 6 bases from J, with 11 bases between. Germline V CDR1 and CDR2: SEHNR, FQNEAQ (reference sequence). CDR3 nucleotides: TGTGCCAGCAGCTTCGCGGGAGAGGATGGCTACACCTTC. It translates to CASSFAGEDGYTF.

The chain carries TRBV7-9 and TRBJ1-2; a weak D match, TRBD1 (5 bases). The CDR3 extends over 14 amino acids. The germline V and J ends were trimmed by 4 bases and 8 bases, with 17 bases remaining between them. Germline V gene lookup returns CDR1 SEHNR and CDR2 FQNEAQ (reference sequence). Here the CDR3 reads CASSSGLGGNGYTF. CDR3 DNA: TGTGCCAGCAGCTCCGGACTCGGGGGGAACGGCTACACCTTC. The full variable domain, with the rest looked up from reference TRBV7-9 and TRBJ1-2, is DTGVSQNPRHKITKRGQNVTFRCDPISEHNRLYWYRQTLGQGPEFLTYFQNEAQLEKSRLLSDRFSAERPKGSFSTLEIQRTEQGDSAMYLCASSSGLGGNGYTFGSGTRLTVV.

This clone has only one observation. The chain recombines TRBV5-1 with TRBJ2-2, with 7 positions matching TRBD2. The V and J ends lost 2 bases and 2 bases, in that order; junction bases with no gene match: 3. Germline V CDR1 and CDR2: SGHRS, YFSETQ. CDR3 length: 15 amino acids. As DNA, the CDR3 is TGCGCCAGCAGCTTCCAGCGGGAAAACACCGGGGAGCTGTTTTTT. Protein: CASSFQRENTGELFF. Combining the CDR3 with reference TRBV5-1 and TRBJ2-2 gives the whole variable domain KAGVTQTPRYLIKTRGQQVTLSCSPISGHRSVSWYQQTPGQGLQFLFEYFSETQRNKGNFPGRFSGRQFSNSRSEMNVSTLELGDSALYLCASSFQRENTGELFFGEGSRLTVL.

J is TRBJ1-6 and V is TRBV6-4; maybe TRBD1 (6 bases). This CDR3 is built from 15 residues. V lost 6 bases and J 0 bases, leaving 9 bases between the germline ends. Germline lookup yields CDR1 MRHNA and CDR2 SNTAGT. CDR3 amino acids: CASRQGDSYNSPLHF. Written as DNA, the CDR3 is TGTGCCAGCAGACAGGGTGACTCCTATAATTCACCCCTCCACTTT.

The rearrangement links TRBV7-2 to TRBJ2-7; weak D call: TRBD1 (6 bases). This CDR3 region has 12 residues. Trimming left V 5 bases short and J 2 bases short, with 7 bases between. The germline V gene encodes CDR1 SGHTA and CDR2 FQGNSA. CDR3 protein: CASSRDTYEQYF. CDR3 nucleotides: TGTGCCAGCAGCCGGGACACCTACGAGCAGTACTTC.

This clone was recorded a few times. V gene TRBV10-3 combines with J gene TRBJ1-3; D perhaps matches TRBD1 (5 bases). The CDR3 has 13 residues. The germline gives CDR1 ENHRY, CDR2 SYGVKD. Between the trimmed V and J ends, which lost 11 bases and 3 bases, there was a span of 14 bases. CDR3 sequence reads: CAAWRGSGNTIYF. The CDR3 DNA reads TGTGCCGCCTGGCGGGGGAGTGGAAACACCATATATTTT.

This rearrangement joins TRBV24-1 to TRBJ2-7, with 10 bases identical to TRBD2. Germline CDR1 reads KGHDR; CDR2 reads SFDVKD. This CDR3 is 16 amino acids long. V shed 5 bases, J shed 0 bases, and the junction held 6 bases outside the gene matches. This CDR3 reads CATSGPLAGGSYEQYF. CDR3 nucleotides: TGTGCCACCAGTGGTCCCTTAGCGGGAGGCTCCTACGAGCAGTACTTC.

The chain has TRBV9 and TRBJ2-2, with TRBD1 as a possible D gene (5 bases). Germline V gene lookup returns CDR1 SGDLS and CDR2 YYNGEE. V was pared by 3 bases and J by 0 bases, with 27 bases between. The CDR3 loop spans 21 amino acids. The CDR3 DNA reads TGTGCCAGCAGCGCAAGAAGGGGTAAGGTCCTCTCAAGGGCGAACACCGGGGAGCTGTTTTTT. Residues: CASSARRGKVLSRANTGELFF.

V usage is TRBV3-1 (or the pseudogene TRBV3-2) and J usage is TRBJ2-1, with 7 bases aligning to TRBD1. CDR1 and CDR2 from the germline V gene are LGHDT and YNNKEL (reference sequence). This CDR3 is built from 15 residues. V lost 8 bases and J lost 0; bases outside the gene matches: 7. The CDR3: CASARQGISYNEQFF. CDR3 in DNA: TGTGCCAGCGCTCGACAGGGAATCTCCTACAATGAGCAGTTCTTC.

J is TRBJ1-5 and V is TRBV5-1, with D possibly being TRBD1 (5 bases). Per germline, CDR1 SGHRS and CDR2 YFSETQ. The CDR3 runs to 13 residues. Trimming took 8 bases from V and 0 from J, leaving 9 bases between them. CDR3 loop: CASRQNSNQPQHF. As DNA, the CDR3 is TGCGCCAGTAGACAGAATAGCAATCAGCCCCAGCATTTT.

This clone was observed once. The chain recombines TRBV5-1 with TRBJ2-1; possibly TRBD2 for D (6 bases). In germline, CDR1 is SGHRS, CDR2 YFSETQ. The V end lost 0 bases, the J end lost 4 bases, and 17 bases lay between the germline ends. The CDR3 is made up of 17 amino acids. The CDR3 spells CASSLVLAGKDYNEQFF. For the CDR3, the DNA is TGCGCCAGCAGCTTGGTATTGGCGGGAAAGGATTACAATGAGCAGTTCTTC.

V usage is TRBV6-6 and J usage is TRBJ2-1; TRBD2 agrees at 12 bases. Germline CDR1 reads MNHNY; CDR2 reads SVGAGI (reference sequence). This CDR3 region has 15 residues. Losses at the gene ends were 7 bases for V and 6 bases for J; bases not matched to a gene: 7. The CDR3 here is CASKQTSGRTNEQFF. CDR3 in DNA: TGTGCCAGCAAGCAAACTAGCGGGAGGACCAATGAGCAGTTCTTC.